The TCR beta chain under discussion was sequenced for a study of post-analysis software for immune sequencing data. Whole-study findings and limits: The normalized Chao1 diversity of multiple sclerosis patients was significantly lower than that of controls. Strong co-clustering by F measure linked samples that shared a preparation batch. Among four to six TRBV segments more frequent in patients than controls were TRBV5-6, TRBV5-1 and TRBV20-1.

Turning to this clonotype: The antigen is unknown.

Trimming took 4 bases from V and 4 from J, leaving 11 bases between them. In germline, CDR1 is SGHRS, CDR2 YFSETQ. The CDR3 spans 13 residues. Researchers reported that TCR beta cDNA libraries carried unique molecular identifiers. From around 0.96 to 9.9 million T cells, hundreds of thousands of cDNA molecules were obtained. TCRdb ran MiXCR on the PCR reads and lists one entry per CDR3 protein. The table has about 770,000 distinct CDR3 sequences, 35% to 55% seen once. The sample taken for sequencing was blood. The chain combines TRBV5-1 with TRBJ1-2; D is perhaps TRBD1 (6 bases). The receptor was derived from a girl aged 5 to 17 with multiple sclerosis. The CDR3: CASSAQGIYGYTF. DNA of the CDR3: TGCGCCAGCAGCGCACAGGGAATCTATGGCTACACCTTC.